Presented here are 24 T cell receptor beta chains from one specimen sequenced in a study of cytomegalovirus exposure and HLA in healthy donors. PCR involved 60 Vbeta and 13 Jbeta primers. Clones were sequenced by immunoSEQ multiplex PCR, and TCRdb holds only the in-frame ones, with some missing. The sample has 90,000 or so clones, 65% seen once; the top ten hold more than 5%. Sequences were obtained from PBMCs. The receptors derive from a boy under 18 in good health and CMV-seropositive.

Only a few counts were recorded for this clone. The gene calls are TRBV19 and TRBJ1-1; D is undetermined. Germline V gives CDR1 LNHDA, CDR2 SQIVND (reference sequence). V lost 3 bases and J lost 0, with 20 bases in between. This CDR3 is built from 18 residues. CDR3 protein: CASSIDRARGSLNTEAFF. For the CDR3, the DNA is TGTGCCAGTAGTATCGATCGGGCCCGGGGAAGTTTGAACACTGAAGCTTTCTTT.

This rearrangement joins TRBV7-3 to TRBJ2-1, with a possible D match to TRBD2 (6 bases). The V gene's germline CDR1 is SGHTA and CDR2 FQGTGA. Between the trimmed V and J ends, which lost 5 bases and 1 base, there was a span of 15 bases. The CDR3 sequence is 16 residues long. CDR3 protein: CASSQSGTASYNEQFF. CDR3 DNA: TGTGCCAGCAGCCAGTCCGGGACTGCGTCCTACAATGAGCAGTTCTTC. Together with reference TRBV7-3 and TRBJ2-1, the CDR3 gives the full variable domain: GAGVSQTPSNKVTEKGKYVELRCDPISGHTALYWYRQSLGQGPEFLIYFQGTGAADDSGLPNDRFFAVRPEGSVSTLKIQRTERGDSAVYLCASSQSGTASYNEQFFGPGTRLTVL.

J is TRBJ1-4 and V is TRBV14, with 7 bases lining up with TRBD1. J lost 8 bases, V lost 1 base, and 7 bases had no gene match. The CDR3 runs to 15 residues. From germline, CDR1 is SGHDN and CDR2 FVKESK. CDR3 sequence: CASSQGDRLIEKLFF. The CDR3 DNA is TGTGCCAGCAGCCAAGGGGACAGACTAATCGAAAAACTGTTTTTT.

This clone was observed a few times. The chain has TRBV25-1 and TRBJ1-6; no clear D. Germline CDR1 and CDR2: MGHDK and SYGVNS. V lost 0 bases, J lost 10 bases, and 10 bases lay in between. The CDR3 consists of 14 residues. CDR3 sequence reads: CASSEYQEGSPLHF. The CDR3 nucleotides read TGTGCCAGCAGTGAATATCAGGAGGGATCACCCCTCCACTTT. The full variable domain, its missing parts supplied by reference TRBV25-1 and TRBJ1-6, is EADIYQTPRYLVIGTGKKITLECSQTMGHDKMYWYQQDPGMELHLIHYSYGVNSTEKGDLSSESTVSRIRTEHFPLTLESARPSHTSQYLCASSEYQEGSPLHFGNGTRLTVT.

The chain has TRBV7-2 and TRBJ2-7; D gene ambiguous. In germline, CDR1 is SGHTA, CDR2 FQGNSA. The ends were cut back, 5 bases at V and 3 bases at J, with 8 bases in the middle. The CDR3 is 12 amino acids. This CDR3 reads CASSASGYEQYF. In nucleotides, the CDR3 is TGTGCCAGCAGCGCATCAGGCTACGAGCAGTACTTC.

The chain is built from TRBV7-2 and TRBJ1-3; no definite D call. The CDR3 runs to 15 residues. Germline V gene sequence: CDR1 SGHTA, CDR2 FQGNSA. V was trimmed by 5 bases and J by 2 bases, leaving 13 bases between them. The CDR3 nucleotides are TGTGCCAGCAGCCTTCCCAGGACTACTGGAAACACCATATATTTT. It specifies CASSLPRTTGNTIYF.

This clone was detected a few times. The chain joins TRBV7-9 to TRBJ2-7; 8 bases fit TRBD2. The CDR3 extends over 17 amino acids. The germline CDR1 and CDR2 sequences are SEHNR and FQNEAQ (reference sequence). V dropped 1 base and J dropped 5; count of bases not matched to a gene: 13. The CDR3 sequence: CASSLGGGRSVRDEQYF. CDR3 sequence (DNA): TGTGCCAGCAGCTTAGGCGGCGGGAGGTCAGTAAGGGACGAGCAGTACTTC.

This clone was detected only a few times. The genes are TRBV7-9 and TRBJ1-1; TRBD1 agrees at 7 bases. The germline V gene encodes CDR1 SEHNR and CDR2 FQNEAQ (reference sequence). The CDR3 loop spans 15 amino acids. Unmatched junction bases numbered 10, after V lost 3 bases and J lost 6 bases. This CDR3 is CASSFVLQGYPEAFF. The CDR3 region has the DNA TGTGCCAGCAGCTTCGTCCTACAGGGGTACCCTGAAGCTTTCTTT.

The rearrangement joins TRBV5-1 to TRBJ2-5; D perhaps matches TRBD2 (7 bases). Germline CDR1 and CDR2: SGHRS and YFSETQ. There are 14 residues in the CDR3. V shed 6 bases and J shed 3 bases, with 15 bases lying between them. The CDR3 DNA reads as TGCGCCAGCACCCGGGGGCTAGCGGAAGAGACCCAGTACTTC. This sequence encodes CASTRGLAEETQYF. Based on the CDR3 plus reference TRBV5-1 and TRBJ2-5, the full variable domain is KAGVTQTPRYLIKTRGQQVTLSCSPISGHRSVSWYQQTPGQGLQFLFEYFSETQRNKGNFPGRFSGRQFSNSRSEMNVSTLELGDSALYLCASTRGLAEETQYFGPGTRLLVL.

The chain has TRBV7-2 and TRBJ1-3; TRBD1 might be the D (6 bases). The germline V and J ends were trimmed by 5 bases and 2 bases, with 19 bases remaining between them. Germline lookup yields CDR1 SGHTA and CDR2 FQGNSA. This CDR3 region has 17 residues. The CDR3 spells CASSLGPRGVTGNTIYF. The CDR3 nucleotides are TGTGCCAGCAGCCTGGGGCCCAGGGGCGTCACTGGAAACACCATATATTTT.

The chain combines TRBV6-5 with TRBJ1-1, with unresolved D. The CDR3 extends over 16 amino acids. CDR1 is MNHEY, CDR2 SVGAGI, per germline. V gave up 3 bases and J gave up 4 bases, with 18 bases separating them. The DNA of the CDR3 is TGTGCCAGCAGTTATCAGTCTTCGCGGGAGAGCACTGAAGCTTTCTTT. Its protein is CASSYQSSRESTEAFF.

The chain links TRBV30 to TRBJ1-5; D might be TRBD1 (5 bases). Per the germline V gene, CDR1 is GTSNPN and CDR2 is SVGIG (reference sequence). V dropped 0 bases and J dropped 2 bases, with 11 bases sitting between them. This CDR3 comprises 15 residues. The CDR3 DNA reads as TGTGCCTGGAGTGTGAGTTTAGGGGGCAATCAGCCCCAGCATTTT. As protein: CAWSVSLGGNQPQHF.

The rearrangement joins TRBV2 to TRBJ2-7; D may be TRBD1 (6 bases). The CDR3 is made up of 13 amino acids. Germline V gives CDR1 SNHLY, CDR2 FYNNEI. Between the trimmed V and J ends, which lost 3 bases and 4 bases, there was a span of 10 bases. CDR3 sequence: CASSDQGQYEQYF. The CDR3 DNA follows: TGTGCCAGCAGTGATCAGGGGCAATACGAGCAGTACTTC. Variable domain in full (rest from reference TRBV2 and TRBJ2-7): EPEVTQTPSHQVTQMGQEVILRCVPISNHLYFYWYRQILGQKVEFLVSFYNNEISEKSEIFDDQFSVERPDGSNFTLKIRSTKLEDSAMYFCASSDQGQYEQYFGPGTRLTVT.

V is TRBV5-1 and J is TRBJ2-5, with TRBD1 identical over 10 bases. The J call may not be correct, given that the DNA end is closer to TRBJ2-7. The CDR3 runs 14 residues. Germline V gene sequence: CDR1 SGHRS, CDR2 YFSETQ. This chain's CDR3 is CASSFRDRGHEQYF. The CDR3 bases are TGCGCCAGCAGCTTCCGGGACAGGGGCCACGAGCAGTACTTC.

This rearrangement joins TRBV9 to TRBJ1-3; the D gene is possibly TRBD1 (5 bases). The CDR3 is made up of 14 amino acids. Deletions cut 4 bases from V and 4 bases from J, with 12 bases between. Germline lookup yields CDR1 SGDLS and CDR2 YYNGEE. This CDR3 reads CASSPRGDGNTIYF. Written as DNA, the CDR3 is TGTGCCAGCAGCCCCCGGGGGGACGGAAACACCATATATTTT.

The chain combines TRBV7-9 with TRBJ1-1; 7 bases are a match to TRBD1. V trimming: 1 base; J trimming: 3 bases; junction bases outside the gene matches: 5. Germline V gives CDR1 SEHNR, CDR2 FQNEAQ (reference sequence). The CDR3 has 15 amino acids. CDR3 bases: TGTGCCAGCAGCTTAGTTGGCAGGGGGGACACTGAAGCTTTCTTT. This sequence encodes CASSLVGRGDTEAFF.

The CDR3 is CASSPRQGWDTEAFF. The CDR3 DNA reads as TGTGCCAGCAGCCCCAGACAGGGCTGGGACACTGAAGCTTTCTTT. The chain carries TRBV11-1 and TRBJ1-1; 7 bases fit TRBD1. The CDR3 consists of 15 residues. V shed 5 bases and J 3 bases; nucleotides not matched to a gene: 9. The germline CDR1 and CDR2 sequences are SGHAT and FQDESV (reference sequence).

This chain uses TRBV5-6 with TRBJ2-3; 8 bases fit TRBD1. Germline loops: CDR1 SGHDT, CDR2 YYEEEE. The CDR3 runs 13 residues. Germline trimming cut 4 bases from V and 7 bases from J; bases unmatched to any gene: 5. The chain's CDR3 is CASSPGQGYTQYF. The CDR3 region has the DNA TGTGCCAGCAGCCCCGGACAGGGCTATACGCAGTATTTT.

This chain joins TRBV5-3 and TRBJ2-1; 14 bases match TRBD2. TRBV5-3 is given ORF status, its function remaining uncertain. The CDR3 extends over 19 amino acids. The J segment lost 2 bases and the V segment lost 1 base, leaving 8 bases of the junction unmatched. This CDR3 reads CARSLPMGLAGVAYNEQFF. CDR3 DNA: TGTGCCAGAAGCTTGCCGATGGGACTAGCGGGAGTAGCCTACAATGAGCAGTTCTTC.

As DNA, the CDR3 is TGTGCCAGCAGTCTCGACAGAAACACTGAAGCTTTCTTT. It translates to CASSLDRNTEAFF. V is TRBV6-5 and J is TRBJ1-1; a possible D gene is TRBD1 (5 bases). CDR3 length equals 13 residues. V was pared by 5 bases and J by 2 bases, with 9 bases between. Germline loops: CDR1 MNHEY, CDR2 SVGAGI.

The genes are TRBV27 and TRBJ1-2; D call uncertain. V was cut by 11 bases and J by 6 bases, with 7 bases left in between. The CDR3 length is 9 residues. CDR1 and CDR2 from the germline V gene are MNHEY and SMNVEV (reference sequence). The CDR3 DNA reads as TGTGCCCCCATTCATGGCTACACCTTC. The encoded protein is CAPIHGYTF.

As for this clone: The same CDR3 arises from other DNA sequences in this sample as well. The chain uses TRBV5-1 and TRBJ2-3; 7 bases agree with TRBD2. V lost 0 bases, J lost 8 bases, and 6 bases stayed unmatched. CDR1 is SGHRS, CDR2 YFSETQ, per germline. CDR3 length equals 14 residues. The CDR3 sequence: CASSLEASGGTQYF. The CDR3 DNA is TGCGCCAGCAGCTTGGAAGCGTCGGGAGGTACGCAGTATTTT.

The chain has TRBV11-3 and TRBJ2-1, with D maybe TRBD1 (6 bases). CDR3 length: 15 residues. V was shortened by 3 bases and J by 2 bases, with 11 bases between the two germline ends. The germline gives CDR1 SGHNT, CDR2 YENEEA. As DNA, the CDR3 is TGTGCCAGCAGCTTTGGCCGGGACACCTACAATGAGCAGTTCTTC. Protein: CASSFGRDTYNEQFF. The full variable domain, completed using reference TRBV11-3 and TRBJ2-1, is EAGVVQSPRYKIIEKKQPVAFWCNPISGHNTLYWYLQNLGQGPELLIRYENEEAVDDSQLPKDRFSAERLKGVDSTLKIQPAELGDSAVYLCASSFGRDTYNEQFFGPGTRLTVL.

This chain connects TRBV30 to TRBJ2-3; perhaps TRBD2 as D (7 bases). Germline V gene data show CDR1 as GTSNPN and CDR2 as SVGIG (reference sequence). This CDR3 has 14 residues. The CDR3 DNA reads TGTGCTTGGGGACGGGGGGCCCCCACAGATACGCAGTATTTT. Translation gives CAWGRGAPTDTQYF.